These T cell receptor beta chains were read from a single sample in a study of blood T cell repertoires in COVID-19. The protocol was immunoSEQ multiplex PCR, while the TCRdb copy is restricted to in-frame clones and leaves out a portion. The table includes about 210,000 clones, roughly 87% detected once. Material: PBMCs or T cells enriched from blood (not recorded which). These TCRs come from a man younger than 45 in a cohort exposed to, infected with or recovered from COVID-19 (not recorded which). Both conserved end residues are part of each CDR3. A D gene is named only where the DNA matches it firmly. Rows may omit the clone size; those that give it use once, few, many or a size class.

clone size | J gene | D gene | V gene | CDR3 DNA | CDR3 protein
NA | TRBJ2-4 | TRBD2 | TRBV29-1 | TGCAGCGTTGAACTAGCGGGCCAATTTTTTCTAGCCAAAAACATTCAGTACTTC | CSVELAGQFFLAKNIQYF
NA | TRBJ1-6 | NA | TRBV5-1 | TGCGCCAGCAGCTTGGCCAGTGGCAGGGGCGGATCACCCCTCCACTTT | CASSLASGRGGSPLHF
once | TRBJ1-1 | TRBD1 | TRBV19 | TGTGCCAGTAGTGAAGGACAGGGGAGGAACACTGAAGCTTTCTTT | CASSEGQGRNTEAFF
once | TRBJ2-2 | NA | TRBV3-1/TRBV3-2 | TGTGCCAGCAGCCAAGGTTTAGCGTCGAACACCGGGGAGCTGTTTTTT | CASSQGLASNTGELFF
NA | TRBJ1-2 | TRBD1 | TRBV7-9 | TGTGCCAGCAGCTCCGACAGGGGAGGCTATGGCTACACCTTC | CASSSDRGGYGYTF
NA | TRBJ1-2 | TRBD1 | TRBV18 | TGTGCCAGCTCCCACGACCTCGACAGGGATGGTGGCTACACCTTC | CASSHDLDRDGGYTF
NA | TRBJ2-5 | TRBD1 | TRBV7-9 | TGTGCCAGCAGCTTACCCGGGACAGGGGGCGCGTGGGGAGGAGAGACCCAGTACTTC | CASSLPGTGGAWGGETQYF
NA | TRBJ2-1 | NA | TRBV27 | TGTGCCAGCAGTTTAGACTTCCCAGCCTACAATGAGCAGTTCTTC | CASSLDFPAYNEQFF
NA | TRBJ2-2 | TRBD2 | TRBV5-1 | TGCGCCAGCAGCCAGACTAGCGGGAGTCCCGGGGAGCTGTTTTTT | CASSQTSGSPGELFF
NA | TRBJ2-3 | NA | TRBV7-6 | TGTGCCAGCAGCTTACAACACAGGGCCGGGGCTGATACGCAGTATTTT | CASSLQHRAGADTQYF
NA | TRBJ1-5 | NA | TRBV6-2/TRBV6-3 | TGTGCCAGCAGTTTCGTGAATCAGCCCCAGCATTTT | CASSFVNQPQHF
once | TRBJ2-3 | TRBD1 | TRBV24-1 | TGTGCCACCAGTAAGGCCCGGGACAGCTTAACAGATACGCAGTATTTT | CATSKARDSLTDTQYF
NA | TRBJ1-4 | TRBD1 | TRBV6-5 | TGTGCCAGCAGTCACAGACAGGGGGCCCAAAAACTGTTTTTT | CASSHRQGAQKLFF
once | TRBJ1-1 | NA | TRBV7-8 | TGTGCCAGCAGCTCGAACTCGAACACTGAAGCTTTCTTT | CASSSNSNTEAFF
NA | TRBJ2-5 | TRBD2 | TRBV15 | TGTGCCACCAGCAGAGCACTAGCGGGAGGGCAAGAGACCCAGTACTTC | CATSRALAGGQETQYF
NA | TRBJ2-5 | TRBD2 | TRBV28 | TGTGCCAGCAGTCCATTTCAACTAGCGGGAGAGACCCAGTACTTC | CASSPFQLAGETQYF
NA | TRBJ2-7 | TRBD2 | TRBV4-1 | TGCGCCAGCAGCCTCGGGACTAGCGGACAAAACTCCTACGAGCAGTACTTC | CASSLGTSGQNSYEQYF
NA | TRBJ1-6 | NA | TRBV7-2 | TGTGCCAGCAGCTTAATGTCTACCCTCCTTCCTAATTCACCCCTCCACTTT | CASSLMSTLLPNSPLHF
once | TRBJ1-2 | TRBD1 | TRBV25-1 | TGTGCCAGCAGGGCCCCCGGGACAGTGTCAGGCTACACCTTC | CASRAPGTVSGYTF
NA | TRBJ2-1 | TRBD2 | TRBV4-1 | TGCGCCAGCAGCCAAAACCAAGGGACTAGCGGGAGAAAGGTAAATGAGCAGTTCTTC | CASSQNQGTSGRKVNEQFF
NA | TRBJ1-1 | NA | TRBV7-9 | TGTGCCAGCAGCCTTACCCCCGAGGGCACTGAAGCTTTCTTT | CASSLTPEGTEAFF
NA | TRBJ1-5 | NA | TRBV18 | TGTGCCAGCTCACCCGGTGTGGGCAATCAGCCCCAGCATTTT | CASSPGVGNQPQHF
once | TRBJ2-1 | TRBD2 | TRBV5-5 | TGTGCCAGCAGCTCCTATAGCGGGAGCTCCTACAATGAGCAGTTCTTC | CASSSYSGSSYNEQFF
once | TRBJ2-6 | NA | TRBV28 | TGTGCCAGCAGTTTTTCGGGCAGGGGAATCCCTGGGGCCAACGTCCTGACTTTC | CASSFSGRGIPGANVLTF
NA | TRBJ2-1 | TRBD1 | TRBV7-3 | TGTGCCAGCAGCCCTTGGGACAGGGTGGAAGCAAACGAGCAGTTCTTC | CASSPWDRVEANEQFF
NA | TRBJ2-3 | TRBD2 | TRBV11-2 | TGTGCCAGCAGCTTACGGAGCGGGAGGCTTTCAGATACGCAGTATTTT | CASSLRSGRLSDTQYF
NA | TRBJ2-7 | TRBD2 | TRBV4-1 | TGCGCCAGCAGCCAAGAAGATGGGACTAGCGGCTACTACGAGCAGTACTTC | CASSQEDGTSGYYEQYF
NA | TRBJ2-3 | TRBD1 | TRBV5-1 | TGCGCCAGCAGCTTGACAGGGGGCTTGGACACAGATACGCAGTATTTT | CASSLTGGLDTDTQYF
NA | TRBJ2-7 | NA | TRBV3-1/TRBV3-2 | TGTGCCAGCAGCCAAGATTACAGGGAGTACTTC | CASSQDYREYF
once | TRBJ2-7 | TRBD2 | TRBV2 | TGTGCCAGCGTAGCGGGAGTGGGCGAGCAGTACTTC | CASVAGVGEQYF
NA | TRBJ2-7 | TRBD1 | TRBV28 | TGTGCCAGCAGTTTATTATTCGGGACAGGGTCCTACGAGCAGTACTTC | CASSLLFGTGSYEQYF
NA | TRBJ1-1 | NA | TRBV5-6 | TGTGCCAGCAGCTGGAACAGGAACACTGAAGCTTTCTTT | CASSWNRNTEAFF
NA | TRBJ1-2 | NA | TRBV5-6 | TGTGCCAGCAGCTGGGGCAGGGGCGGCTACACCTTC | CASSWGRGGYTF
NA | TRBJ1-1 | TRBD1 | TRBV7-9 | TGTGCCAGCAGCTTAAAGGACAGGGCCACTGAAGCTTTCTTT | CASSLKDRATEAFF
NA | TRBJ2-1 | TRBD2 | TRBV7-9 | TGTGCCAGCAGCTTGGGACTAGCGGGAGTAGGCGATGAGCAGTTCTTC | CASSLGLAGVGDEQFF
NA | TRBJ2-7 | NA | TRBV2 | TGTGCCAGCAGGAGGAGGGCAGGCGCTATGGACGAGCAGTACTTC | CASRRRAGAMDEQYF
NA | TRBJ2-1 | TRBD2 | TRBV7-3 | TGTGCCAGCAGTCCCTCCGGGACTAGTAGCTATGAGCAGTTCTTC | CASSPSGTSSYEQFF
NA | TRBJ1-2 | NA | TRBV10-2 | TGCGCCAGCCGTGAGGCCCCGGGGTATGGCTACACCTTC | CASREAPGYGYTF
NA | TRBJ1-1 | NA | TRBV14 | TGTGCCAGCAGCCAAGATCGGGGGGCCCTTAGGAACACTGAAGCTTTCTTT | CASSQDRGALRNTEAFF
NA | TRBJ1-1 | TRBD1 | TRBV28 | TGTGCCAGCAGCTACCAATCCGGGACAGGGGAGAAAGCTTTCTTT | CASSYQSGTGEKAFF
once | TRBJ1-2 | NA | TRBV5-6 | TGTGCCAGCAGACCTCCGGGCCTACCCAGGGACTATGGCTACACCTTC | CASRPPGLPRDYGYTF
many | TRBJ1-5 | NA | TRBV21-1 | TGTGCCAGCAGCAAAAGGACAGGGACAAATCAGCCCCAGCATTTT | CASSKRTGTNQPQHF
NA | TRBJ1-1 | NA | TRBV5-4 | TGTGCCAGCATCAGGAATGGTGAAGCTTTCTTT | CASIRNGEAFF
NA | TRBJ2-3 | NA | TRBV29-1 | TGCAGCGTTGTGGAGGGAACAGATACGCAGTATTTT | CSVVEGTDTQYF
NA | TRBJ2-7 | NA | TRBV7-7 | TGTGCTAGCAGCTTAGACTCCTCTACGAGCGAGCAGTACTTC | CASSLDSSTSEQYF
NA | TRBJ1-3 | TRBD1 | TRBV5-4 | TGTGCCAGCAGCGGAGGACAGGGACAGGGATCTGGAAACACCATATATTTT | CASSGGQGQGSGNTIYF
NA | TRBJ2-7 | TRBD2 | TRBV27 | TGTGCCAGCAGTTTATCCGGGACTAGGCCGTTGCTCGAGCAGTACTTC | CASSLSGTRPLLEQYF
NA | TRBJ1-6 | TRBD1 | TRBV9 | TGTGCCAGCAGCGTAGGGGCAGGGGGTTCACCCCTCCACTTT | CASSVGAGGSPLHF